This T cell receptor beta chain was identified during a study of cytomegalovirus exposure and HLA in healthy donors listed by TCRdb under 2017. Notes on the research overall: An earlier analysis of under 600 of the donors reported roughly 270 Gb of sequence data and about 100 million unique TCR beta sequences from 150 million to 200 million T cells. An early release that covered around 590 HLA-typed donors contained 250 to 350 gigabases of sequencing data and 65 million to 100 million unique TCR sequences. Of the roughly 390 genotyped donors, 81% fell in the genetic ancestry cluster associated with self-reported Caucasian donors. The aim of the study was to test whether cataloging public T cell receptors could identify signatures of past pathogen exposure. The study profiled the T cell repertoires of under 850 subjects by immunosequencing and related them to cytomegalovirus serostatus. A separate validation cohort of about 110 different subjects was used in addition to the approximately 700-subject first cohort. The study combined high-throughput TCR immunosequencing, statistical association of individual TCRs with disease status, and machine learning to predict cytomegalovirus infection status. In a later analysis, previously published TCR beta repertoires from about 670 donors were re-analyzed and high-resolution HLA genotyping was added so that TCR occurrence patterns could be studied. Rather than using new phenotypic data, the later analysis identified candidate immune exposures from TCR beta sequences and from how often those sequences occurred across donors. To decide whether each TCR beta V gene segment behaved as functional or pseudogenic, an earlier analysis of 587 of the donors relied on high-throughput TCR beta sequencing. Donor age, sex, ethnicity and CMV serostatus were compiled together with the repertoire data. Genome-wide SNP genotypes for about 60% of the roughly 670 donors were used in a later genetic analysis, which treated that subset as a discovery cohort. All discovery cohort repertoires had been generated using a single sequencing platform. Both class I and class II loci were covered by HLA typing, at four-digit resolution. Typing coverage differed by locus: A, B, C, DRB1 and DQB1 were typed in roughly 620-640 donors, DQA1 in 522, DPA1 in some 610, and DPB1 in around 440. About five DR-DQ haplotypes were handled as single units for association and clustering because linkage in the cohort was strong. Among almost 400 genotyped donors of the cohort, an average of approximately 240,000 unique TCR beta nucleotide sequences were sequenced per donor, around 18% of them non-productive.

The cohort comprised 550 to 700 healthy bone marrow donors. At the time of sampling, every cohort member was nominally healthy, though immune exposures that went unrecorded were likely present. The donor tested CMV seropositive, placing the donor among the 289 seropositive members of the cohort. A peripheral blood sample was collected from each donor, and TCR beta sequencing was performed on peripheral blood mononuclear cells. Genomic DNA was extracted from the blood cell samples with the Qiagen DNeasy Blood Extraction Kit. The CDR3 sequence holds 13 residues, the cysteine and phenylalanine included. Only the CDR3 DNA stays, 39 bases, in frame from base 1. Germline trimming: 5 bases from V, 5 bases from J; junction bases outside gene matches: 3. CDR1 and CDR2 are drawn from the germline V gene: MNHEY, SVGAGI. On the study overall, not on this receptor specifically: According to a later analysis, TCR association rates differed among HLA loci, with DRB1 alleles showing the most associated TCRs and HLA-C alleles showing the fewest. Cytomegalovirus status was reported to be diagnosed by the classifier with high specificity and sensitivity in both the original and validation cohorts. A later genetic analysis reported fewer N-insertions in productive TCRs among donors in an Asian-associated ancestry cluster than the approximately 700-donor mean. A group of highly shared sequence variants was considered likely to be a technical artifact of the sequencing pipeline. A later genetic analysis associated a missense DCLRE1C variant with V-gene and J-gene trimming of TCR beta chains, and an independent cohort replicated the association. HLA typing was unavailable for some donors at each locus, so association tests used only the typed subset. A further reported finding was that TCR beta sequences accurately predicted the HLA-A and HLA-B alleles for most subjects in the first cohort. Most TCR sequences were seen in very few donors, while some public TCRs were found in many individuals. When HLA alleles, especially DR and DQ, strongly co-occurred, attributing TCR associations to individual alleles was difficult. This cohort had only TCR beta chains sequenced, and the lack of alpha or paired-chain data limited which features could be detected. Because counts were too low, 15 to 20 rarely observed V segments, including chromosome 9 orphons, were left out of the earlier analysis of 500 to 750 of the donors. In vitro tests confirmed that three of the cytomegalovirus-associated TCR beta chains recognize cytomegalovirus antigens. In an earlier analysis of about 540 of the donors, most TCR beta V segments were observed in productive rearrangements about 87% or about 30% of the time, broadly matching IMGT annotations. A later analysis found that most CMV-associated TCR beta chains appeared HLA-restricted, with HLA associations seemingly driven largely by CMV exposure. Some IMGT-functional V segments, including TRBV6-2 and TRBV6-3, could not be distinguished by the 87-base-pair reads and were therefore excluded. Sequencing depth was assumed to be roughly uniform across donors in the presence/absence analyses, though that assumption may not hold. In a later analysis, HLA-associated TCR beta chains were found to be more clonally expanded and to have lower generation probabilities than equally common non-associated chains. The only immune exposure information available for the cohort was CMV serostatus. A total of roughly 160 TCR beta chains were listed by the study as associated with cytomegalovirus. The authors suggested that the approach could potentially be generalized to other disease states and immunological phenotypes. Several of the top co-occurrence clusters appeared to be linked to parvovirus B19, influenza, CMV and Epstein-Barr virus, according to a later analysis. Linkage disequilibrium might explain the correlated functional status among segregating V segments, but an unknown experimental factor could not be excluded. In a later analysis, over 15,000 TCR beta sequences were associated with specific HLA alleles at a false discovery rate of 0.05.

As regards this clone: Its recognized antigen is unknown. No much larger clone is present one base from it, and per-base qualities are unavailable. This CDR3 is also generated by other DNA sequences in the sample.

Libraries came from the immunoSEQ multiplex PCR assay. A mixture of 60 forward primers for TCR Vbeta segments and 13 reverse primers for TCR Jbeta segments was used in the multiplex PCR. A multiplex PCR assay on genomic DNA amplified the CDR3 region of rearranged TCR beta genes. Amplified TCR beta libraries were sequenced as 87-base-pair reads on the Illumina HiSeq System. The authors' pipeline ran thus. In a later analysis, 80 million or so unique TCR beta chains were counted across the 690 or so repertoires, and roughly 10 million of these chains were shared by at least two donors. A nearest-neighbor algorithm error-corrected the raw reads and collapsed the reads into unique sequences, merging closely related sequences to remove PCR and sequencing errors. V, D and J gene segments were assigned by aligning CDR3 sequences to IMGT reference sequences. For a sequence to be retained, a match of at least six nucleotides was required to both a V gene segment and a J gene segment. A rearrangement counted as productive if the CDR3 had no stop codons and remained in frame with V and J, and every other rearrangement counted as non-productive. CDR3 was defined according to IMGT convention as the region running from the second conserved V-encoded cysteine to the conserved J-encoded phenylalanine. Sequences without an unambiguous match to a single V gene segment were excluded from the earlier analysis of a few hundred of the donors. An earlier analysis of fewer than 650 of the donors classified V segments as functional when productive rearrangements were above 56.7% and as segregating when the standard deviation between donors was above 5%. A statistical classification framework was developed to diagnose cytomegalovirus status using the catalog of TCR beta chain sequences. In a later analysis, V and J genes were assigned by comparing TCR nucleotide sequences against IMGT/GENE-DB human TR gene sequences. In a later analysis, CDR3 sequences and most-parsimonious VDJ recombination scenarios were assigned using the TCRdist pipeline. In a later analysis, each TCR beta chain was defined by its CDR3 amino acid sequence together with its V-gene family, and reads lacking a unique V-gene family were excluded. To address suspected cross-contamination and a sequencing artifact, a later analysis removed 592 highly shared, low-generation-probability nucleotide sequences. For each public chain, a later analysis derived a clonal expansion index from normalized ranks of inferred template counts within each repertoire. Generation probabilities in a later analysis came from a VDJ recombination model fitted to out-of-frame rearrangements, and those results were checked against IGoR. Hypergeometric tests were used in a later analysis to score TCR-TCR, TCR-HLA and TCR-CMV co-occurrence, with a repertoire-size bias correction applied to the TCR pairs. A later analysis estimated false discovery rates by permuting HLA or CMV assignments 20 times. In a later analysis, co-occurring TCRs were grouped with DBSCAN, and TCRdist sequence similarity was added when clustering was performed within HLA-allele-positive subsets. Repertoires with fewer than 30,000 or more than 120,000 public chains were left out of co-occurrence clustering, as were five repertoires with anomalous nucleotide sharing. TCRdb mirrors the immuneACCESS table, restricted to in-frame sequences. Some clones are absent from its copies; in checked studies, under half trace to an unresolved V gene, and the reason for the others is unknown. That table furnishes V, J and clone size, whereas the DNA furnished D and trimming. The table for this sample lists more than 100,000 clones; approximately 10% of them were counted only once. More than 6.5% of the sample lies in the top ten.

The rearrangement joined TRBV6-5 to TRBJ1-1, with 9 central nucleotides matching TRBD1. The sequence was obtained from a woman between 40 and 55 years old in good health and CMV-seropositive. The specimen sequenced was PBMCs. The DNA is as follows: TGTGCCAGCAGTGGACAGGGGACAACTGAAGCTTTCTTT. Its coded protein is CASSGQGTTEAFF.